This is a list of T cell receptor beta chains from one sample in a study of cytomegalovirus exposure and HLA in healthy donors. Profiled with immunoSEQ multiplex PCR; TCRdb holds only in-frame clones, not every one. The sample records around 62,000 clones, approximately 80% being singletons. The sequenced material came from PBMCs. The receptors shown here come from a woman aged 25 to 45 in good health and CMV-seronegative. The CDR3 runs from the conserved cysteine through the conserved F or W. The order of the fields is V gene, J gene, D gene, clone size, CDR3 protein, CDR3 DNA. A D gene is named only where the DNA matches it firmly. Expanded clones get a size class; other rows say once, few or many, or leave the size out.

TRBV13,TRBJ1-4,NA,NA,CASSFRGEANEKLFF,TGTGCCAGCAGCTTCAGGGGCGAGGCTAATGAAAAACTGTTTTTT
TRBV5-1,TRBJ1-2,NA,NA,CASSLDPEGYTF,TGCGCCAGCAGCTTGGACCCTGAGGGCTACACCTTC
TRBV9,TRBJ2-7,TRBD1,NA,CASSVGGQGYEQYF,TGTGCCAGCAGCGTTGGGGGACAGGGCTACGAGCAGTACTTC
TRBV6-5,TRBJ1-1,NA,NA,CASSYSATANTEAFF,TGTGCCAGCAGTTACTCGGCTACAGCTAACACTGAAGCTTTCTTT
TRBV5-4,TRBJ2-7,NA,once,CASSGADSSYEQYF,TGTGCCAGCAGCGGGGCGGACAGTTCCTACGAGCAGTACTTC
TRBV18,TRBJ2-4,TRBD2,NA,CASSRELAAENIQYF,TGTGCCAGCTCACGAGAACTAGCGGCTGAAAACATTCAGTACTTC
TRBV7-2,TRBJ2-3,TRBD2,NA,CASSPVGGLASDTQYF,TGTGCCAGCAGTCCAGTGGGGGGACTAGCCTCAGATACGCAGTATTTT
TRBV6-6,TRBJ1-2,TRBD1,NA,CASRATGGGYTF,TGTGCCAGCAGAGCCACAGGGGGAGGCTACACCTTC
TRBV19,TRBJ2-7,TRBD1,NA,CASSPDRGGSEQYF,TGTGCCAGTAGCCCTGACAGGGGGGGGTCCGAGCAGTACTTC
TRBV7-9,TRBJ2-5,NA,NA,CASSLIGGGVGETQYF,TGTGCCAGCAGCTTAATAGGCGGGGGCGTGGGAGAGACCCAGTACTTC
TRBV7-8,TRBJ1-5,NA,NA,CASSLANAGIYQPQHF,TGTGCCAGCAGCTTAGCGAACGCCGGGATTTATCAGCCCCAGCATTTT
TRBV27,TRBJ1-2,NA,NA,CASSLSQGYGYTF,TGTGCCAGCAGTTTGTCTCAGGGGTATGGCTACACCTTC
TRBV4-2,TRBJ2-7,NA,NA,CASSQPFPGQTIYEQYF,TGTGCCAGCAGCCAACCGTTCCCGGGACAAACGATCTACGAGCAGTACTTC
TRBV5-5,TRBJ1-2,TRBD1,NA,CASSVNDRGRIYGYTF,TGTGCCAGCAGCGTGAATGACAGGGGAAGGATCTATGGCTACACCTTC
TRBV5-1,TRBJ1-1,NA,NA,CASSLGGANTEAFF,TGCGCCAGCAGCTTGGGTGGGGCAAACACTGAAGCTTTCTTT
TRBV7-8,TRBJ1-2,NA,NA,CASSFALGDYGYTF,TGTGCCAGCAGCTTTGCCCTGGGAGACTATGGCTACACCTTC
TRBV15,TRBJ2-5,NA,once,CATSRASRYQETQYF,TGTGCCACCAGCAGAGCTTCTCGGTACCAAGAGACCCAGTACTTC
TRBV7-9,TRBJ1-2,NA,NA,CASIHTAGLNYGYTF,TGTGCCAGCATCCATACCGCGGGCCTTAACTATGGCTACACCTTC
TRBV7-2,TRBJ2-3,TRBD2,NA,CASSLQRGGTDTQYF,TGTGCCAGCAGCCTGCAGCGGGGGGGCACAGATACGCAGTATTTT
TRBV6-6,TRBJ1-4,TRBD1,NA,CASRGQGASNEKLFF,TGTGCCAGCAGGGGACAGGGGGCGTCTAATGAAAAACTGTTTTTT
TRBV9,TRBJ2-3,TRBD2,once,CASSTSTNSGGALDTQYF,TGTGCCAGCAGCACCAGTACTAATAGCGGGGGGGCCCTAGATACGCAGTATTTT
TRBV5-4,TRBJ1-2,NA,NA,CASSLRPGSAGYTF,TGTGCCAGCAGCTTGCGTCCAGGATCGGCAGGCTACACCTTC
TRBV7-9,TRBJ2-5,NA,NA,CASSYRTANQETQYF,TGTGCCAGCAGCTATAGGACAGCCAACCAAGAGACCCAGTACTTC
TRBV4-3,TRBJ1-5,NA,NA,CASSQELDQPQHF,TGCGCCAGCAGCCAAGAATTAGATCAGCCCCAGCATTTT
TRBV5-4,TRBJ2-7,TRBD2,few,CASFRGGDGRLPYEQYF,TGTGCCAGCTTCCGGGGGGGGGACGGGCGGCTTCCCTACGAGCAGTACTTC
TRBV7-7,TRBJ2-5,TRBD2,NA,CASSFGGAVIETQYF,TGTGCTAGCAGCTTCGGGGGGGCCGTGATAGAGACCCAGTACTTC
TRBV19,TRBJ2-3,NA,NA,CASSSTVPADTQYF,TGTGCCAGTAGTAGCACTGTTCCTGCAGATACGCAGTATTTT
TRBV30,TRBJ2-5,NA,NA,CAWSVTAGQETQYF,TGTGCCTGGAGTGTAACGGCAGGGCAAGAGACCCAGTACTTC
TRBV11-2,TRBJ2-5,TRBD2,NA,CASSPRGRGGLGETQYF,TGTGCCAGCAGCCCCCGCGGGCGGGGGGGCCTAGGGGAGACCCAGTACTTC
TRBV12-5,TRBJ2-7,TRBD2,NA,CASGFFLAGASYEQYF,TGTGCTAGTGGTTTCTTCCTAGCGGGAGCCTCCTACGAGCAGTACTTC
TRBV19,TRBJ2-5,NA,few,CASSTAGAGETQYF,TGTGCCAGTAGTACGGCAGGGGCCGGAGAGACCCAGTACTTC
TRBV7-9,TRBJ2-3,NA,NA,CASSLVPGSADTQYF,TGTGCCAGCAGCTTAGTTCCGGGGTCAGCCGATACGCAGTATTTT
TRBV18,TRBJ2-2,TRBD1,NA,CASSSDRGAWELFF,TGTGCCAGCTCAAGCGACAGGGGAGCTTGGGAGCTGTTTTTT
TRBV19,TRBJ2-2,TRBD1,NA,CATRTGGYTGELFF,TGTGCCACCCGGACAGGGGGGTACACCGGGGAGCTGTTTTTT
TRBV4-3,TRBJ2-5,TRBD2,NA,CASSQGGGGGQETQYF,TGCGCCAGCAGCCAAGGGGGGGGCGGGGGGCAAGAGACCCAGTACTTC
TRBV4-2,TRBJ2-5,TRBD2,NA,CASSQTGTIQETQYF,TGTGCCAGCAGCCAGACCGGGACTATCCAAGAGACCCAGTACTTC
TRBV19,TRBJ1-1,TRBD1,few,CASSMVGTAEAFF,TGTGCCAGTAGTATGGTGGGGACAGCTGAAGCTTTCTTT
TRBV19,TRBJ2-5,NA,NA,CASSIGTTETQYF,TGTGCCAGTAGTATCGGGACAACTGAGACCCAGTACTTC
TRBV5-1,TRBJ1-1,NA,NA,CASSLGAGVLGTEAFF,TGCGCCAGCAGCTTGGGGGCAGGGGTCTTGGGCACTGAAGCTTTCTTT
TRBV4-2,TRBJ1-3,NA,NA,CASSQEYRGSGNTIYF,TGTGCCAGCAGCCAAGAATACCGCGGGAGTGGAAACACCATATATTTT
TRBV19,TRBJ2-7,NA,NA,CASSMSRLSSYEQYF,TGTGCCAGTAGTATGAGCAGGCTGAGCTCCTACGAGCAGTACTTC
TRBV5-1,TRBJ1-1,TRBD1,NA,CASSLASGTGSIAFF,TGCGCCAGCAGCTTGGCGTCCGGGACAGGGTCGATAGCTTTCTTT
TRBV19,TRBJ1-5,TRBD1,NA,CASSMGGQAPNQPQHF,TGTGCCAGTAGTATGGGGGGACAGGCACCAAATCAGCCCCAGCATTTT
TRBV2,TRBJ1-2,NA,NA,CASNAGRVFYGYTF,TGTGCCAGCAACGCGGGTAGGGTGTTCTATGGCTACACCTTC
TRBV19,TRBJ1-1,NA,NA,CASSMGRSTEAFF,TGTGCCAGTAGTATGGGCAGATCCACTGAAGCTTTCTTT
TRBV10-2,TRBJ1-6,TRBD1,NA,CAGSEGTGTGYNSPLHF,TGCGCCGGCAGTGAGGGGACCGGGACAGGATATAATTCACCCCTCCACTTT
TRBV28,TRBJ1-5,NA,NA,CASSSRGLTANQPQHF,TGTGCCAGCAGTTCCAGGGGCCTTACCGCCAATCAGCCCCAGCATTTT